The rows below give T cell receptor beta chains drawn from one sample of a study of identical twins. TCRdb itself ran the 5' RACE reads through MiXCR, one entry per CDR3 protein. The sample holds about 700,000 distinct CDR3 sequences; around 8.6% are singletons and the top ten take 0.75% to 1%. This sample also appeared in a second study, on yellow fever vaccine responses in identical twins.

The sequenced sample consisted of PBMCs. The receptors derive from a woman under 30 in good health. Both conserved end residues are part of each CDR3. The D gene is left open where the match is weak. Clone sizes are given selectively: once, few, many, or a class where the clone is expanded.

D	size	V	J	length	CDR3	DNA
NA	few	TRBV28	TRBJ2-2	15	CASILSRVNTGELFF	TGTGCCAGCATCCTTTCCAGGGTGAACACCGGGGAGCTGTTTTTT
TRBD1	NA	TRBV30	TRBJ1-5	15	CAWRIQGGSNQPQHF	TGTGCCTGGAGAATACAGGGGGGGAGCAATCAGCCCCAGCATTTT
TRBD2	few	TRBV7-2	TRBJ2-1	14	CASSFSGGFNEQFF	TGTGCCAGCAGCTTTTCCGGGGGGTTCAATGAGCAGTTCTTC
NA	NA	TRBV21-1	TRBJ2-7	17	CASSNRGDSHGAYEQYF	TGTGCCAGCAGCAACCGCGGGGACAGTCACGGAGCCTACGAGCAGTACTTC
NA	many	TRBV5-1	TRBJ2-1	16	CASSLSGEVSYNEQFF	TGCGCCAGCAGCTTGTCAGGGGAAGTAAGTTACAATGAGCAGTTCTTC
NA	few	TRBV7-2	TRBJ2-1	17	CASSPNPTPSSYNEQFF	TGTGCCAGCAGCCCCAACCCGACACCTAGCTCCTACAATGAGCAGTTCTTC
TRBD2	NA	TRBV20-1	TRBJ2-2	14	CSARDYVTSGELFF	TGCAGTGCCAGGGACTACGTTACGTCCGGGGAGCTGTTTTTT
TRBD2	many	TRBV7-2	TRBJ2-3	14	CASSLLASGDTQYF	TGTGCCAGCAGCTTATTGGCTAGCGGGGATACGCAGTATTTT
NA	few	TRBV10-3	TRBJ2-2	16	CAISDAPPLNTGELFF	TGTGCCATCAGTGATGCACCACCCCTAAACACCGGGGAGCTGTTTTTT
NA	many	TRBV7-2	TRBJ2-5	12	CASSPNQETQYF	TGTGCCAGCAGCCCAAACCAAGAGACCCAGTACTTC
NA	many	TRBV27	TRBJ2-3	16	CASSLSGGLNTDTQYF	TGTGCCAGCAGTTTATCGGGGGGTCTGAACACAGATACGCAGTATTTT
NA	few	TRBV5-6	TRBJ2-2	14	CASSSEGRTRQLFF	TGTGCCAGCAGCTCCGAAGGCAGGACCCGGCAGCTGTTTTTT
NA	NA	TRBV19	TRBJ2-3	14	CASSMTLSTDTQYF	TGTGCCAGTAGTATGACACTGAGCACAGATACGCAGTATTTT
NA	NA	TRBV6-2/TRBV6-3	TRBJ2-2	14	CASTHLSGTGELFF	TGTGCCAGCACACACCTGAGCGGCACCGGGGAGCTGTTTTTT
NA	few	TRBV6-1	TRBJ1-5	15	CASSLERGSNQPQHF	TGTGCCAGCAGTCTAGAAAGGGGAAGCAATCAGCCCCAGCATTTT
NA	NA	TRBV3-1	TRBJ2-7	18	CASSQVEGVAGLPYEQYF	TGTGCCAGCAGCCAAGTAGAGGGGGTGGCGGGACTACCCTACGAGCAGTACTTC
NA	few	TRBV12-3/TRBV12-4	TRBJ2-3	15	CASSPQGSGTDTQYF	TGTGCCAGCAGCCCCCAGGGATCGGGCACAGATACGCAGTATTTT
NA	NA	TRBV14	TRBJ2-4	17	CASSQDSGGLAKNIQYF	TGTGCCAGCAGCCAAGATTCGGGGGGCTTGGCCAAAAACATTCAGTACTTC
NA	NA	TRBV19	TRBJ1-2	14	CASSFTGGNYGYTF	TGTGCCAGTAGCTTCACGGGCGGAAACTATGGCTACACCTTC
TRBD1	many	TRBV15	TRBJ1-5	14	CATRGQGAGQPQHF	TGTGCCACCAGGGGACAGGGGGCGGGTCAGCCCCAGCATTTT
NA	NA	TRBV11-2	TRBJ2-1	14	CASSYVQGMSEQFF	TGTGCCAGCAGCTACGTACAGGGAATGAGTGAGCAGTTCTTC
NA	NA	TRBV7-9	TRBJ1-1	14	CASSLVAPNTEAFF	TGTGCCAGCAGCTTAGTGGCGCCGAACACTGAAGCTTTCTTT
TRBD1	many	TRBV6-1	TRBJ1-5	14	CASSPWTGLQPQHF	TGTGCCAGCAGCCCCTGGACAGGCCTTCAGCCCCAGCATTTT
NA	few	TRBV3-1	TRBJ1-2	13	CASGSGTNYGYTF	TGTGCCAGCGGGAGCGGGACTAACTATGGCTACACCTTC
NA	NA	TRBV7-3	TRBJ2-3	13	CASSLKRTDTQYF	TGTGCCAGCAGCTTAAAACGCACAGATACGCAGTATTTT
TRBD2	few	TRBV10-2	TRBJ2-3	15	CASTLAGGFTDTQYF	TGCGCCAGCACTTTAGCGGGGGGTTTCACAGATACGCAGTATTTT
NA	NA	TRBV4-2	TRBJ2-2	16	CASSLPLAGPTGELFF	TGTGCCAGCAGCCTACCCCTCGCGGGGCCCACCGGGGAGCTGTTTTTT
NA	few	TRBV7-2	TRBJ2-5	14	CASSLDPGYETQYF	TGTGCCAGCAGCTTAGACCCAGGGTACGAGACCCAGTACTTC
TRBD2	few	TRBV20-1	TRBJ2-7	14	CSAWTSGRSYEQYF	TGCAGTGCCTGGACTAGCGGGAGGTCCTACGAGCAGTACTTC
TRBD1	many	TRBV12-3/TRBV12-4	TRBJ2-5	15	CASSPRDRGLETQYF	TGTGCCAGCAGTCCCCGGGACAGGGGGCTGGAGACCCAGTACTTC
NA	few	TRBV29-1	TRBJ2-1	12	CSVVRPPDEQFF	TGCAGCGTTGTTCGCCCTCCGGATGAGCAGTTCTTC
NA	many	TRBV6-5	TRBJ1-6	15	CASSYGDGDNSPLHF	TGTGCCAGCAGTTACGGGGATGGGGATAATTCACCCCTCCACTTT
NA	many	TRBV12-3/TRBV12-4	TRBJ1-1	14	CASSSPPSATEAFF	TGTGCCAGCAGTTCCCCCCCCTCCGCGACTGAAGCTTTCTTT
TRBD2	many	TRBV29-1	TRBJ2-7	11	CSGTLAGEQYF	TGCAGCGGTACTTTAGCGGGCGAGCAGTACTTC
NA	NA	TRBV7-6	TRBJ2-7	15	CASSPTRDNSYEQYF	TGTGCCAGCAGCCCCACCCGGGACAACTCCTACGAGCAGTACTTC
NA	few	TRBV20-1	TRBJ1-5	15	CSARVAGLSNQPQHF	TGCAGTGCTAGAGTGGCCGGGTTGAGCAATCAGCCCCAGCATTTT
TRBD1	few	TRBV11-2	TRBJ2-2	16	CASSEGTGVGFEGLFF	TGTGCCAGCAGCGAAGGGACAGGGGTCGGGTTCGAGGGGCTGTTTTTT
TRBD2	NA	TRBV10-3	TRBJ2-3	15	CAMRTGTSGSYTQYF	TGTGCCATGAGAACCGGGACTAGCGGGAGTTATACGCAGTATTTT
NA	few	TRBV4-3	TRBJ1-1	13	CASSQVEGSEAFF	TGCGCCAGCAGCCAAGTAGAAGGGAGTGAAGCTTTCTTT
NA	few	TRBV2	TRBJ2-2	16	CASSGGKSQNTGELFF	TGTGCCAGCAGTGGAGGGAAAAGCCAGAACACCGGGGAGCTGTTTTTT
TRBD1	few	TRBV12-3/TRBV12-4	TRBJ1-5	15	CASTDPGTGGQPQHF	TGTGCCAGCACAGATCCCGGGACAGGGGGTCAGCCCCAGCATTTT
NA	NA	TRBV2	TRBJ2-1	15	CASSISRLGDHEQFF	TGTGCCAGCAGTATCAGTAGGCTAGGGGATCATGAGCAGTTCTTC
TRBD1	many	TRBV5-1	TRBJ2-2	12	CASSSQGQELFF	TGCGCCAGCAGCTCACAGGGGCAGGAGCTGTTTTTT
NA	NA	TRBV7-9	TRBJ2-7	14	CASSLGGFRREQYF	TGTGCCAGCAGCTTAGGGGGCTTTAGACGGGAGCAGTACTTC
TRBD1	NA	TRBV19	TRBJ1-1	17	CASSIVGPGGLNTEAFF	TGTGCCAGTAGTATAGTGGGGCCAGGGGGACTGAACACTGAAGCTTTCTTT
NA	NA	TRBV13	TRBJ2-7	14	CASSSRRADYEQYF	TGTGCCAGCAGCTCGAGGAGGGCAGATTACGAGCAGTACTTC
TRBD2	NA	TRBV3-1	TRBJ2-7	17	CASSQVEASGMHLEQYF	TGTGCCAGCAGCCAAGTTGAGGCTAGCGGGATGCACCTGGAGCAGTACTTC
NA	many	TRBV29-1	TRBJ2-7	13	CSVDRPPGNEQYF	TGCAGCGTTGACCGCCCGCCTGGCAACGAGCAGTACTTC
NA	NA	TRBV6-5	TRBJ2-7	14	CASSYAKDGGEQYF	TGTGCCAGCAGTTACGCGAAGGATGGTGGCGAGCAGTACTTC
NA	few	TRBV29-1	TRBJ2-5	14	CSVPPRGTEETQYF	TGCAGCGTTCCACCCCGCGGGACAGAAGAGACCCAGTACTTC
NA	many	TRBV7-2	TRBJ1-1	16	CASSLAPPGQNTEAFF	TGTGCCAGCAGCTTAGCCCCCCCCGGTCAGAACACTGAAGCTTTCTTT
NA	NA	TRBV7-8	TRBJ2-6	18	CASSPRYPTGSEANVLTF	TGTGCCAGCAGCCCCCGTTACCCTACAGGTTCTGAGGCCAACGTCCTGACTTTC
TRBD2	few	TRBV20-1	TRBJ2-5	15	CSAYGRLAGQETQYF	TGCAGTGCCTATGGCAGACTAGCGGGGCAAGAGACCCAGTACTTC
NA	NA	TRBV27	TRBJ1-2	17	CASTLSGRGLINYGYTF	TGTGCCAGCACCTTATCGGGGAGGGGACTGATTAACTATGGCTACACCTTC
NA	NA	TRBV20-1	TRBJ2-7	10	CSASMYEQYF	TGCAGTGCTAGCATGTACGAGCAGTACTTC
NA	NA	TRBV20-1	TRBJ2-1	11	CSARLYNEQFF	TGCAGTGCTAGATTGTACAATGAGCAGTTCTTC
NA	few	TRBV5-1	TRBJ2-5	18	CASSLGFGTGKYQETQYF	TGCGCCAGCAGCTTGGGATTTGGTACTGGAAAGTACCAAGAGACCCAGTACTTC
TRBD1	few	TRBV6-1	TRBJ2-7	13	CASSPGQGEEQYF	TGTGCCAGCAGTCCGGGACAGGGGGAAGAGCAGTACTTC
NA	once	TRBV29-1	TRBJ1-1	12	CSVRRGYTEAFF	TGCAGCGTCCGGAGGGGGTACACTGAAGCTTTCTTT
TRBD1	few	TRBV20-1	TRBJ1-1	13	CSARTTGLTEAFF	TGCAGTGCAAGAACGACAGGGCTCACTGAAGCTTTCTTT